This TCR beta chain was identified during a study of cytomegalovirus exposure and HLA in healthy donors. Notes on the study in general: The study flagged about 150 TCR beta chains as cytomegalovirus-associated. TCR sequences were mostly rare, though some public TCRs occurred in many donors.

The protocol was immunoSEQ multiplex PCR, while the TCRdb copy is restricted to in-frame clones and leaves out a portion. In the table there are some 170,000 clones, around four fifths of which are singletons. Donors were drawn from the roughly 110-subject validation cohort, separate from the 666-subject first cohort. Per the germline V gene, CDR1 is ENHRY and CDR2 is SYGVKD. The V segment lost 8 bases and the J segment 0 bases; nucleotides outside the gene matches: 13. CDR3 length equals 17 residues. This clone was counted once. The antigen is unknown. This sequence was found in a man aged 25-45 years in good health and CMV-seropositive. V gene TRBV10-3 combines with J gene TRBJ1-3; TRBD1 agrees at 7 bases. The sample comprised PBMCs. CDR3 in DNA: TGTGCCATCCGACAGGGACCTTCCAACCCCTCTGGAAACACCATATATTTT. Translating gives CAIRQGPSNPSGNTIYF.